This T cell receptor beta chain comes out of a study of T-cell reconstitution after alpha-beta-depleted transplantation in children. General observations from the study: There were reportedly several hundred expanded graft clones from which alpha-beta T cells came about two months after transplant. It was surviving recipient T cells and thymic progenitors that gave some patients high TCRbeta diversity at day 60. At one year after transplant, newly produced T cells mostly accounted for T-cell counts and diversity.

This clonotype was observed at least ten times. The antigen is unknown. Between the trimmed V and J ends, which lost 6 bases and 3 bases, there was a span of 8 bases. CDR3 length: 11 amino acids. The V gene's germline CDR1 is DFQATT and CDR2 SNEGSKA (reference sequence). Preparation of the TCRbeta library used unique molecular identifiers. From the PCR reads, TCRdb called clonotypes with MiXCR, one entry per CDR3 protein. The sample records a few hundred thousand distinct CDR3 sequences, approximately 12% being singletons. This material consisted of PBMCs, mostly from graft donor cells, taken 360 days after TCRalphabeta/CD19-depleted stem cell transplant. The TCR was taken from a male patient aged 10 to 17 who had a stem cell transplant for acute myeloid leukemia, so the T cells may come from the graft donor. The rearrangement joins TRBV20-1 to TRBJ2-5, with D uncertain. The CDR3 DNA follows: TGCAGTGCGCTAGTCGAAGAGACCCAGTACTTC. Translating it yields CSALVEETQYF.